The T cell receptor beta chain described here comes from a study of cytomegalovirus exposure and HLA in healthy donors. The study, taken as a whole, reports: Common viral pathogens were later found to be apparently linked to several of the most significant clusters. Later work found most CMV-associated TCR beta chains apparently HLA-restricted.

Per germline, CDR1 KGHSH and CDR2 LQKENI. Trimming cost V 0 bases and J 1 base, with 16 bases left between them. The CDR3 is made up of 18 amino acids. PCR involved 60 Vbeta and 13 Jbeta primers. Clones were sequenced by immunoSEQ multiplex PCR, and TCRdb holds only the in-frame ones, with some missing. This repertoire includes around 140,000 clones. Concerning this clone: Its specificity is unknown.

This receptor was taken from a male donor in good health and CMV-seronegative. The sample taken for sequencing was PBMCs. V usage is TRBV18 and J usage is TRBJ2-1, with D perhaps matching TRBD1 (7 bases). CDR3 sequence: CASSPPSRRGPSYNEQFF. The CDR3 DNA follows: TGTGCCAGCTCACCACCGAGTAGGAGGGGGCCATCCTACAATGAGCAGTTCTTC.